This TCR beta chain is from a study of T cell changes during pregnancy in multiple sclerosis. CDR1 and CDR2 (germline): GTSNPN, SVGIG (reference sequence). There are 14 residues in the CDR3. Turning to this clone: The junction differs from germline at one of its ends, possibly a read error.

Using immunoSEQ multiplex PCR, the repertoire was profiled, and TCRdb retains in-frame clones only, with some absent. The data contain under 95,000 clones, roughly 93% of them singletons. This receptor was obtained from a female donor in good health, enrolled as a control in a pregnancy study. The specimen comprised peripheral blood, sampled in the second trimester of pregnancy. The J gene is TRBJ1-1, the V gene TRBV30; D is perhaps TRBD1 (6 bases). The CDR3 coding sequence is TGTGCCTGGAGGATGACCTCTTGGGACACCGAAGCTTTCTTT. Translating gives CAWRMTSWDTEAFF.